A selection of T cell receptor beta chains follows, all from one sample in a study of cytomegalovirus exposure and HLA in healthy donors. The method was immunoSEQ multiplex PCR; TCRdb's version includes in-frame clones alone and lacks a portion of them. In the table there are about 160,000 clones, about 77% of which are singletons. Input material: PBMCs. The receptors stem from a male donor in good health and CMV-seropositive. Each CDR3 is given with its conserved first and last residue. Each record gives: CDR3 protein, CDR3 DNA, clone size, V gene, J gene, D gene. The D gene is left open where the match is weak. Part of the rows lack a size; the others show once, few, many or a class for expanded clones.

CASSHDRLNTEAFF	TGTGCCAGCAGTCACGACAGACTGAACACTGAAGCTTTCTTT	-	TRBV6-5	TRBJ1-1	-
CAWSGGTVEYNYGYTF	TGTGCCTGGAGTGGGGGGACAGTCGAATATAACTATGGCTACACCTTC	-	TRBV30	TRBJ1-2	TRBD1
CASSLTGALSGNTIYF	TGTGCCAGCAGCTTAACGGGGGCCCTCTCTGGAAACACCATATATTTT	-	TRBV7-3	TRBJ1-3	-
CASSLTGKTEAFF	TGTGCCAGCAGCTTGACAGGGAAGACTGAAGCTTTCTTT	-	TRBV11-3	TRBJ1-1	TRBD1
CASKSGRLNTIYF	TGTGCCAGCAAATCCGGCAGACTAAACACCATATATTTT	few	TRBV2	TRBJ1-3	-
CATSSPGLGTDTQYF	TGTGCCACCAGCAGTCCGGGACTAGGGACAGATACGCAGTATTTT	once	TRBV15	TRBJ2-3	TRBD2
CASEAGSGNTIYF	TGTGCCAGCGAGGCGGGATCTGGAAACACCATATATTTT	-	TRBV6-1	TRBJ1-3	-
CASSPWGGRADTQYF	TGTGCCAGCAGCCCCTGGGGGGGCCGCGCAGATACGCAGTATTTT	-	TRBV13	TRBJ2-3	-
CSGGTGTGNEQYF	TGCAGCGGGGGGACCGGGACAGGGAACGAGCAGTACTTC	few	TRBV29-1	TRBJ2-7	TRBD1
CASSETATNEKLFF	TGTGCCAGCTCAGAGACAGCAACTAATGAAAAACTGTTTTTT	-	TRBV18	TRBJ1-4	-
CASSPPSGPGTEAFF	TGTGCCAGCTCACCACCGTCAGGGCCGGGCACTGAAGCTTTCTTT	-	TRBV18	TRBJ1-1	-
CASSTGSADTQYF	TGTGCCAGCAGCACGGGTAGCGCAGATACGCAGTATTTT	-	TRBV7-9	TRBJ2-3	-
CASSLRGALLQYF	TGTGCCAGCAGTTTACGGGGGGCACTTCTGCAGTATTTT	-	TRBV27	TRBJ2-3	-
CASSAGPMANQPQHF	TGTGCCAGCAGCGCGGGTCCGATGGCGAATCAGCCCCAGCATTTT	-	TRBV9	TRBJ1-5	-
CAWVWGRTPGSPLHF	TGTGCCTGGGTCTGGGGGCGCACACCTGGGTCACCCCTCCACTTT	once	TRBV30	TRBJ1-6	-
CASSLGSGVSYNEQFF	TGTGCCAGCAGCTTAGGTTCGGGGGTCTCCTACAATGAGCAGTTCTTC	-	TRBV7-9	TRBJ2-1	-
CASSAPNSAETQYF	TGTGCCAGCAGCGCCCCCAATAGTGCGGAGACCCAGTACTTC	-	TRBV9	TRBJ2-5	-
CASRYYEVINEQFF	TGTGCCAGCAGGTACTATGAGGTAATCAATGAGCAGTTCTTC	few	TRBV5-5	TRBJ2-1	-
CASSGERGGDSDTQYF	TGTGCCAGCAGTGGGGAGCGGGGGGGCGACTCAGATACGCAGTATTTT	-	TRBV2	TRBJ2-3	TRBD2
CASSQGWDRAYEQYF	TGTGCCAGCAGCCAAGGTTGGGACAGGGCCTACGAGCAGTACTTC	few	TRBV4-2	TRBJ2-7	TRBD1
CAWTPGGNEKLFF	TGTGCCTGGACCCCGGGAGGGAATGAAAAACTGTTTTTT	-	TRBV30	TRBJ1-4	-
CASRTPGQGSAGLYF	TGTGCCAGCAGGACGCCGGGACAAGGGTCAGCGGGGTTGTACTTC	-	TRBV6-1	TRBJ2-7	-
CASSKGTGGGYEQYF	TGTGCCAGCAGTAAAGGGACAGGGGGCGGTTACGAGCAGTACTTC	few	TRBV6-5	TRBJ2-7	TRBD1
CASSQDSNQPQHF	TGCGCCAGCAGCCAAGATTCGAATCAGCCCCAGCATTTT	-	TRBV4-3	TRBJ1-5	-
CASSLGTGGYEQYF	TGTGCCAGTAGTCTAGGGACAGGGGGCTACGAGCAGTACTTC	-	TRBV19	TRBJ2-7	TRBD1
CASSLMGQGTYNSPLHF	TGTGCCAGCAGTTTAATGGGACAGGGCACATATAATTCACCCCTCCACTTT	-	TRBV27	TRBJ1-6	TRBD1
CASSQEGWPGTSGGPRETQYF	TGCGCCAGCAGCCAAGAAGGATGGCCCGGGACTAGCGGGGGGCCGCGGGAGACCCAGTACTTC	once	TRBV4-1	TRBJ2-5	TRBD2
CAISESVLGGRADTQYF	TGTGCCATCAGTGAGTCTGTACTAGGTGGGCGCGCAGATACGCAGTATTTT	few	TRBV10-3	TRBJ2-3	-
CASSPQRMNTEAFF	TGTGCCAGTTCACCACAGAGGATGAACACTGAAGCTTTCTTT	-	TRBV18	TRBJ1-1	-
CASSGRVEAFF	TGTGCCAGCAGTGGGAGAGTTGAAGCTTTCTTT	-	TRBV2	TRBJ1-1	-
CASSPRQGSTEAFF	TGTGCCAGCAGCCCCAGACAGGGGAGTACTGAAGCTTTCTTT	-	TRBV9	TRBJ1-1	TRBD1
CASSNVGTGTEAFF	TGTGCCAGTAGTAACGTAGGAACGGGGACTGAAGCTTTCTTT	-	TRBV19	TRBJ1-1	-
CACSPGQGHEQYF	TGCGCCTGCAGCCCGGGACAGGGCCACGAGCAGTACTTC	-	TRBV10-2	TRBJ2-7	TRBD1
CASSVRSSGSYEQYF	TGTGCCAGCAGTGTAAGGTCTAGCGGGTCCTACGAGCAGTACTTC	once	TRBV2	TRBJ2-7	TRBD2
CASGGDRPWAEQYF	TGTGCTAGTGGTGGGGACAGACCGTGGGCCGAGCAGTACTTC	-	TRBV12-5	TRBJ2-7	TRBD1
CASSSQGYEQYF	TGTGCCAGTAGTAGCCAGGGCTACGAGCAGTACTTC	-	TRBV19	TRBJ2-7	-
CATRGSGRVEQYF	TGTGCCACCCGAGGGTCAGGGAGGGTCGAGCAGTACTTC	-	TRBV6-5	TRBJ2-7	TRBD2
CASRDSGGWETQYF	TGTGCCAGCAGAGATAGCGGGGGATGGGAGACCCAGTACTTC	-	TRBV7-2	TRBJ2-5	TRBD2
CAISEPDFQDGYTF	TGTGCCATCAGTGAGCCGGATTTTCAGGATGGCTACACCTTC	-	TRBV10-3	TRBJ1-2	-
CASSSAPGAGGSYNEQFF	TGCGCCAGCAGCTCGGCCCCAGGGGCGGGGGGGTCCTACAATGAGCAGTTCTTC	-	TRBV5-1	TRBJ2-1	TRBD2
CASSIGEMNTEAFF	TGTGCCAGTAGTATCGGGGAAATGAACACTGAAGCTTTCTTT	few	TRBV19	TRBJ1-1	-
CASSQSRVSHGYTF	TGCGCCAGCAGCCAATCCAGGGTTTCCCATGGCTACACCTTC	-	TRBV4-1	TRBJ1-2	-
CASSVEGTVATGELFF	TGTGCCAGCAGCGTAGAGGGGACTGTGGCCACCGGGGAGCTGTTTTTT	-	TRBV9	TRBJ2-2	-
CASSASGGAGEQFF	TGTGCCAGCAGCGCGAGCGGGGGGGCAGGTGAGCAGTTCTTC	once	TRBV9	TRBJ2-1	TRBD2
CASSPSRGSTDTQYF	TGTGCCAGCAGCCCATCGCGGGGAAGCACAGATACGCAGTATTTT	-	TRBV7-6	TRBJ2-3	-
CASTGTGNTVNYGYTF	TGTGCCAGCACGGGGACAGGAAATACCGTAAACTATGGCTACACCTTC	-	TRBV7-9	TRBJ1-2	TRBD1
CASRFAADTQYF	TGCGCCAGCCGGTTTGCCGCAGATACGCAGTATTTT	once	TRBV5-1	TRBJ2-3	-
CASSVAPSLANTGELFF	TGTGCCAGCAGCGTAGCCCCCAGTCTCGCGAACACCGGGGAGCTGTTTTTT	-	TRBV9	TRBJ2-2	-
CASSSQREPNTEAFF	TGTGCCAGCAGCTCCCAAAGGGAGCCGAACACTGAAGCTTTCTTT	-	TRBV7-2	TRBJ1-1	-
CASSDYRQGRNRGYTF	TGTGCCAGCAGTGATTACCGACAGGGAAGGAATCGTGGCTACACCTTC	-	TRBV25-1	TRBJ1-2	TRBD1
CASSSDYGRGGDTQYF	TGTGCCAGCAGCTCCGACTATGGGAGGGGTGGGGATACGCAGTATTTT	-	TRBV13	TRBJ2-3	TRBD2